This T cell receptor (beta chain) was identified during a study of glioma-infiltrating T cells after dendritic cell vaccination. Study summary: The vaccine used monocyte-derived dendritic cells pulsed overnight with autologous tumor lysate. General study points: Patients with more pretreatment TILs had longer time to progression and survival.

The CDR3 runs 17 residues. Trimming cost V 5 bases and J 0 bases, with 17 bases left between them. CDR1 is SEHNR, CDR2 FQNEAQ, per germline (reference sequence). Up to 2 ug genomic DNA was used for TCRB CDR3 amplification. The PCR used 60 V beta and 13 J beta primers. Produced via immunoSEQ multiplex PCR; TCRdb's table is partial and in-frame only. The sample shows around 90,000 clones, 70% to 90% of them seen only once. The count of this clone is one. Its matching antigen is unknown. Regarding time point: after dendritic cell vaccination, including at tumor progression/relapse. The chain has TRBV7-9 and TRBJ2-4; D uncertain. This sequence was found in a human donor with glioblastoma. The sample in question was blood, obtained after dendritic cell vaccination. The CDR3 DNA reads TGTGCCAGCAGCCCCTCCGTGACTCCGATAGCCAAAAACATTCAGTACTTC. It encodes CASSPSVTPIAKNIQYF.